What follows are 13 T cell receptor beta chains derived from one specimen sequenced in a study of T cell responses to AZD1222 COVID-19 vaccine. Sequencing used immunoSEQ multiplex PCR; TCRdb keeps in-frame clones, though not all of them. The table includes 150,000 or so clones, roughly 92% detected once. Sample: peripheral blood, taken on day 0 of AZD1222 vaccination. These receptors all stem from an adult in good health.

CDR3 loop: CASSQPRGNTGELFF. DNA for the CDR3: TGTGCCAGCAGCCAGCCCAGGGGGAACACCGGGGAGCTGTTTTTT. The chain is built from TRBV28 and TRBJ2-2; the D gene is possibly TRBD1 (6 bases). Trimming removed 6 bases from V and 1 base from J, with 12 bases in between. CDR1 and CDR2 (germline): MDHEN, SYDVKM. CDR3 length: 15 amino acids. The full variable domain, rest sourced from reference TRBV28 and TRBJ2-2, is DVKVTQSSRYLVKRTGEKVFLECVQDMDHENMFWYRQDPGLGLRLIYFSYDVKMKEKGDIPEGYSVSREKKERFSLILESASTNQTSMYLCASSQPRGNTGELFFGEGSRLTVL.

The DNA for the CDR3 is TGTGCCAGCAGTTATGGGAGGGGAGAGACCCAGTACTTC. As protein: CASSYGRGETQYF. This chain connects TRBV6-5 to TRBJ2-5; the match to TRBD2 covers 7 bases. The germline CDR1 and CDR2 sequences are MNHEY and SVGAGI. The CDR3 is 13 residues long. The trim removed 3 bases at V and 4 bases at J, leaving 2 bases unmatched.

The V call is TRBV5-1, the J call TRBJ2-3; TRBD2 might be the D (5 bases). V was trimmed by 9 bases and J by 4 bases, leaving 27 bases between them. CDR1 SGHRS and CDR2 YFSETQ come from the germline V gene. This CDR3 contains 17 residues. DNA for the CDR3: TGCGCCACCAATCCTTCCCCAAGGGTGAGGGTCGCAGATACGCAGTATTTT. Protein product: CATNPSPRVRVADTQYF. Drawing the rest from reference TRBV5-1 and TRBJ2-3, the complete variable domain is KAGVTQTPRYLIKTRGQQVTLSCSPISGHRSVSWYQQTPGQGLQFLFEYFSETQRNKGNFPGRFSGRQFSNSRSEMNVSTLELGDSALYLCATNPSPRVRVADTQYFGPGTRLTVL.

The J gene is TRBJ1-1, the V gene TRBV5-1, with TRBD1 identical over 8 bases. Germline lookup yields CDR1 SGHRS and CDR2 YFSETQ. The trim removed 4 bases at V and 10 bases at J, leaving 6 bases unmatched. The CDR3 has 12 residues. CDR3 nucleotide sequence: TGCGCCAGCAGCCTAGGACAGGGTACAGCTTTCTTT. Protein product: CASSLGQGTAFF.

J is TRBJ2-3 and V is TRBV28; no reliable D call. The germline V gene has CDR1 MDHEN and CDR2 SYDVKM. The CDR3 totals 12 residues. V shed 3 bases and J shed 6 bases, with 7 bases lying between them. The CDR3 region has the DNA TGTGCCAGCAGTTTGGGGTGGGATACGCAGTATTTT. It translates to CASSLGWDTQYF. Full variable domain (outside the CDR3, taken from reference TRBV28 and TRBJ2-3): DVKVTQSSRYLVKRTGEKVFLECVQDMDHENMFWYRQDPGLGLRLIYFSYDVKMKEKGDIPEGYSVSREKKERFSLILESASTNQTSMYLCASSLGWDTQYFGPGTRLTVL.

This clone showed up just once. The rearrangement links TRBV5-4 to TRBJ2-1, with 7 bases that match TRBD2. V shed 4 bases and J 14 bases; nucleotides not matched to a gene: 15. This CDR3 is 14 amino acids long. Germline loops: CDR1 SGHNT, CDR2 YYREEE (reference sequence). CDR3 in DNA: TGTGCCAGCAGCCATCCCAGCCGAGTGGGAGGGGAGTTCTTC. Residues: CASSHPSRVGGEFF.

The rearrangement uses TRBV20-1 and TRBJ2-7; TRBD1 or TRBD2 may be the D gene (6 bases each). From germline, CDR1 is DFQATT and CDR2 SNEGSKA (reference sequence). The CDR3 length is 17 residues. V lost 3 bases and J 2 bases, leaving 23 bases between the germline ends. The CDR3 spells CSASTPGADFLPYEQYF. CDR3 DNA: TGCAGTGCTAGTACTCCGGGGGCAGACTTTCTACCCTACGAGCAGTACTTC.

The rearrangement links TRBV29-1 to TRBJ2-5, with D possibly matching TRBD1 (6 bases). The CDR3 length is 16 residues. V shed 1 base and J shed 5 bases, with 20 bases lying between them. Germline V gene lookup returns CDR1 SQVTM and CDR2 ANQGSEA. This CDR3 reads CSVEARGHPWGETQYF. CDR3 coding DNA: TGCAGCGTTGAAGCGAGGGGACACCCTTGGGGCGAGACCCAGTACTTC.

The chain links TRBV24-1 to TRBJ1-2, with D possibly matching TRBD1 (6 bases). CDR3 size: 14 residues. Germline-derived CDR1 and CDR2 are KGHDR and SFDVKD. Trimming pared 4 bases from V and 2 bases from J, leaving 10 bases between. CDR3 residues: CATSDPDRNYGYTF. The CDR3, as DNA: TGTGCCACCAGTGACCCCGACAGGAACTATGGCTACACCTTC.

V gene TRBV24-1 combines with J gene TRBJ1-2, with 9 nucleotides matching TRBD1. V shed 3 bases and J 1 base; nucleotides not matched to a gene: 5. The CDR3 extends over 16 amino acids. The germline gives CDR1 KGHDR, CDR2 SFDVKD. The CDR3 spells CATSDPGQGINYGYTF. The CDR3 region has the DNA TGTGCCACCAGTGATCCGGGACAGGGTATTAACTATGGCTACACCTTC.

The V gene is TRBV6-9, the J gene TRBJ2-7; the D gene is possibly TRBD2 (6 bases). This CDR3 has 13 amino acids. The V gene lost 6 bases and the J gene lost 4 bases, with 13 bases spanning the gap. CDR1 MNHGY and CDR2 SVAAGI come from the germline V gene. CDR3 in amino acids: CASRGGALYEQYF. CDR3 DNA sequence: TGTGCCAGCAGGGGGGGAGCACTATACGAGCAGTACTTC.

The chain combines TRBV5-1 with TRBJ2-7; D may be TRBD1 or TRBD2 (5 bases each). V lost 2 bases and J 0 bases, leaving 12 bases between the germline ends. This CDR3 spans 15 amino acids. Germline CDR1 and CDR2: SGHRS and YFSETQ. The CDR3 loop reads CASSFRGESSYEQYF. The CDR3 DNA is TGCGCCAGCAGCTTCCGGGGCGAGAGCTCCTACGAGCAGTACTTC.

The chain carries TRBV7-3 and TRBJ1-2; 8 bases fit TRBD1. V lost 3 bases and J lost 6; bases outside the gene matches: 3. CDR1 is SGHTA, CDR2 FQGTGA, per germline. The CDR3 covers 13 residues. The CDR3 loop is CASSLDREDGYTF. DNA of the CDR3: TGTGCCAGCAGCTTGGACAGGGAAGATGGCTACACCTTC.